This record looks at one T cell receptor beta chain sequence and its context. No antigen is known for it. These data belong to a study of graft-versus-host responses after intestinal transplantation. Study-level findings and limits: Among circulating GvH clones, peak levels were associated with early post-transplant declines in HvG clones. GvH clonotypes were identified within recipient marrow, with a subset emerging first in ileum or blood.

The CDR3 length is 14 residues. Germline V gives CDR1 MGHRA, CDR2 YSYEKL. Between the trimmed V and J ends, which lost 4 bases and 6 bases, there was a span of 13 bases. Produced via immunoSEQ multiplex PCR; TCRdb's table is partial and in-frame only. The sample has 35,000 to 50,000 clones, approximately 95% seen once. The chain carries TRBV4-1 and TRBJ2-1; a weak D match, TRBD2 (6 bases). The sample here was PBMCs, taken more than 310 days after intestinal transplant. The receptor was isolated from a human patient who received an intestinal transplant, so some T cells may come from the graft donor. Here the CDR3 reads CASSLDGGTNEQFF. CDR3 bases: TGCGCCAGCAGCCTTGATGGCGGGACCAATGAGCAGTTCTTC.